One sample yielded the 24 T cell receptor beta chains listed below, sequenced in a study of graft-versus-host responses after intestinal transplantation. TCRdb's table, derived via immunoSEQ multiplex PCR, lists solely in-frame clones and lacks some. This table holds 35,000 to 40,000 clones, approximately 90% found once. Graft material was processed, releasing intraepithelial and lamina propria lymphocytes. Material: ileum tissue, obtained around 190 days after intestinal transplant. The source is a human patient who received an intestinal transplant, so some T cells may come from the graft donor.

The chain is built from TRBV7-9 and TRBJ2-1, with no clear D. V gave up 1 base and J gave up 7 bases, with 8 bases separating them. This CDR3 is built from 13 residues. Germline lookup yields CDR1 SEHNR and CDR2 FQNEAQ (reference sequence). This CDR3 reads CASSLVTFNEQFF. The CDR3 DNA is TGTGCCAGCAGCTTAGTAACGTTTAATGAGCAGTTCTTC.

A single count supports this clone. This chain joins TRBV28 and TRBJ1-1; D perhaps matches TRBD1 (5 bases). CDR1 is MDHEN and CDR2 is SYDVKM in the germline V gene. The CDR3 spans 14 residues. Trimming took off 1 base at V and 5 bases at J, with 11 bases between the two ends. CDR3 bases: TGTGCCAGCAGTTTATACCAGGGAAATACTGAAGCTTTCTTT. Amino acids: CASSLYQGNTEAFF.

CDR3 amino acids: CASSEIFNSAPYGYTF. In DNA form, the CDR3 reads TGTGCCAGCAGTGAAATTTTTAACAGCGCACCCTATGGCTACACCTTC. The rearrangement links TRBV6-1 to TRBJ1-2; D is undetermined. The V gene's germline CDR1 is MNHNS and CDR2 SASEGT. The CDR3 runs 16 residues. V lost 2 bases, J lost 4 bases, and 17 bases lay in between.

Judged by abundance, this clone is medium-sized. The chain recombines TRBV7-9 with TRBJ1-1, with D tentatively TRBD1 (6 bases). Germline V gene data show CDR1 as SEHNR and CDR2 as FQNEAQ (reference sequence). V lost 7 bases and J lost 0, with 15 bases in between. The CDR3 contains 15 residues. The CDR3 sequence is CASTDDRKMNTEAFF. CDR3 in DNA: TGTGCCAGCACCGATGACAGGAAAATGAACACTGAAGCTTTCTTT.

V is TRBV28 and J is TRBJ2-7, with D tentatively TRBD1 or TRBD2 (5 bases each). This CDR3 comprises 14 residues. The germline V gene encodes CDR1 MDHEN and CDR2 SYDVKM. V was trimmed by 6 bases and J by 7 bases, leaving 19 bases between them. In nucleotides, the CDR3 is TGTGCCAGCAGCCTCAGGGACCTCCAAAGGGAGCAGTACTTC. Translation: CASSLRDLQREQYF.

The table lists this clone with a count of one. The chain is built from TRBV15 and TRBJ2-5; 9 nucleotides line up with TRBD2. The length of the CDR3 is 19 residues. With V trimmed by 1 base and J by 4 bases, 16 bases remained unmatched. The germline V gene has CDR1 LNHNV and CDR2 YYDKDF (reference sequence). In DNA, the CDR3 is TGTGCCACCAGCAGAGGAGGCGGGGGAGCGGGAGGTTTTAGAGAGACCCAGTACTTC. Protein: CATSRGGGGAGGFRETQYF.

This clone was counted a few times. The chain links TRBV28 to TRBJ1-5; D perhaps matches TRBD1 (5 bases). V dropped 2 bases and J dropped 0 bases, with 8 bases sitting between them. Germline lookup yields CDR1 MDHEN and CDR2 SYDVKM. The CDR3 consists of 15 residues. Here the CDR3 reads CASSLQGHSNQPQHF. CDR3 DNA sequence: TGTGCCAGCAGTTTACAAGGACATAGCAATCAGCCCCAGCATTTT.

The chain combines TRBV7-9 with TRBJ2-2, with 13 bases fitting TRBD2. Germline CDR1 is SEHNR and CDR2 is FQNEAQ (reference sequence). The length of the CDR3 is 17 residues. Germline trimming cut 2 bases from V and 7 bases from J; bases unmatched to any gene: 7. CDR3 protein: CASSLWGTSGIDGELFF. The CDR3 nucleotides are TGTGCCAGCAGCTTATGGGGGACTAGCGGGATAGACGGGGAGCTGTTTTTT. The full variable domain, its missing parts supplied by reference TRBV7-9 and TRBJ2-2, is DTGVSQNPRHKITKRGQNVTFRCDPISEHNRLYWYRQTLGQGPEFLTYFQNEAQLEKSRLLSDRFSAERPKGSFSTLEIQRTEQGDSAMYLCASSLWGTSGIDGELFFGEGSRLTVL.

The rearrangement joins TRBV4-1 to TRBJ1-1; 7 bases fit TRBD1. V shed 6 bases and J 7 bases; nucleotides not matched to a gene: 5. This CDR3 is 12 amino acids long. CDR1 and CDR2 (germline): MGHRA, YSYEKL. The CDR3 DNA is TGCGCCAGCAGACCGGACAGGAGTGAAGCTTTCTTT. It translates to CASRPDRSEAFF.

The chain joins TRBV19 to TRBJ2-7; unclear D gene. V was shortened by 9 bases and J by 6 bases, with 18 bases between the two germline ends. The length of the CDR3 is 13 residues. Germline-derived CDR1 and CDR2 are LNHDA and SQIVND (reference sequence). In DNA, the CDR3 is TGTGCCAGCCCCCCGAACTTCATAGCCGAGCAGTACTTC. Translated: CASPPNFIAEQYF.

In regard to this clone: Other DNA sequences of this sample code for an identical CDR3. Here the CDR3 reads CASSNGLAQFF. Written as DNA, the CDR3 is TGTGCCAGCAGCAACGGACTAGCTCAGTTCTTC. The chain uses TRBV5-6 and TRBJ2-1, with 8 bases fitting TRBD2. The V gene's germline CDR1 is SGHDT and CDR2 YYEEEE. The trim removed 4 bases at V and 13 bases at J, leaving 4 bases unmatched. The CDR3 is 11 amino acids.

The chain is built from TRBV29-1 and TRBJ2-7, with 8 bases identical to TRBD2. In germline, CDR1 is SQVTM, CDR2 ANQGSEA. The trim removed 3 bases at V and 4 bases at J, leaving 8 bases unmatched. CDR3 length: 14 residues. The CDR3 loop reads CSVDTLGRGYEQYF. CDR3 bases: TGCAGCGTTGACACCCTCGGGAGGGGGTACGAGCAGTACTTC.

The rearrangement joins TRBV5-1 to TRBJ1-6; 8 nucleotides match TRBD1. Germline CDR1 SGHRS, CDR2 YFSETQ. This CDR3 contains 17 residues. V dropped 4 bases and J dropped 9; count of bases not matched to a gene: 15. CDR3 sequence: CASSPAWSTGGGSPLHF. The CDR3 DNA is TGCGCCAGCAGCCCCGCTTGGTCTACAGGGGGTGGTTCACCCCTCCACTTT. Looking up the rest from reference TRBV5-1 and TRBJ1-6 gives the full variable domain: KAGVTQTPRYLIKTRGQQVTLSCSPISGHRSVSWYQQTPGQGLQFLFEYFSETQRNKGNFPGRFSGRQFSNSRSEMNVSTLELGDSALYLCASSPAWSTGGGSPLHFGNGTRLTVT.

The chain is built from TRBV7-8 and TRBJ1-2, with D tentatively TRBD1 (6 bases). CDR3 length: 15 residues. The V end lost 6 bases, the J end lost 6 bases, and 20 bases lay between the germline ends. Germline loops: CDR1 SGHVS, CDR2 FQNEAQ. This chain's CDR3 is CASRAYTGTKDGYTF. As DNA, the CDR3 is TGTGCCAGCAGGGCATACACAGGGACGAAGGATGGCTACACCTTC. Together with reference TRBV7-8 and TRBJ1-2, the CDR3 gives the full variable domain: GAGVSQSPRYKVAKRGQDVALRCDPISGHVSLFWYQQALGQGPEFLTYFQNEAQLDKSGLPSDRFFAERPEGSVSTLKIQRTQQEDSAVYLCASRAYTGTKDGYTFGSGTRLTVV.

This chain links TRBV2 with TRBJ2-7; the match to TRBD1 covers 7 bases. CDR1 and CDR2 from the germline V gene are SNHLY and FYNNEI. V gave up 4 bases and J gave up 3 bases; unmatched junction bases: 0. The CDR3 covers 12 residues. The CDR3 DNA reads TGTGCCAGCAGTGGGACAGGCTACGAGCAGTACTTC. Translating gives CASSGTGYEQYF. The entire variable domain, with the rest obtained from reference TRBV2 and TRBJ2-7, is as follows: EPEVTQTPSHQVTQMGQEVILRCVPISNHLYFYWYRQILGQKVEFLVSFYNNEISEKSEIFDDQFSVERPDGSNFTLKIRSTKLEDSAMYFCASSGTGYEQYFGPGTRLTVT.

The gene calls are TRBV18 and TRBJ2-5, with 9 bases aligning to TRBD2. Trimming cost V 1 base and J 13 bases; bases outside gene matches: 16. Germline CDR1 reads KGHSH; CDR2 reads LQKENI. There are 16 residues in the CDR3. The CDR3 DNA follows: TGTGCCAGCTCACCACGGGATAAGCGGGGGGCGGCCGTTGGGTACTTC. As protein: CASSPRDKRGAAVGYF.

The chain links TRBV7-9 to TRBJ1-4; TRBD1 might be the D (5 bases). The CDR3 contains 14 residues. Trimming left V 2 bases short and J 2 bases short, with 6 bases between. Per germline, CDR1 SEHNR and CDR2 FQNEAQ (reference sequence). The CDR3 DNA reads as TGTGCCAGCAGCTTATCAGGGACTAATGAAAAACTGTTTTTT. Its translation: CASSLSGTNEKLFF.

In its sample, this clone was seen once. The V call is TRBV7-8, the J call TRBJ2-1; D is possibly TRBD2 (5 bases). V was pared by 4 bases and J by 5 bases, with 18 bases between. This CDR3 spans 16 amino acids. The germline CDR1 and CDR2 sequences are SGHVS and FQNEAQ. CDR3 sequence (DNA): TGTGCCAGCAGCTCCCAAGGTTGGCGGCGGGACAATGAGCAGTTCTTC. Protein: CASSSQGWRRDNEQFF.

The V gene is TRBV5-1, the J gene TRBJ2-7; weak D call: TRBD1 (8 bases). Trimming removed 4 bases from V and 7 bases from J, with 24 bases in between. The length of the CDR3 is 16 residues. Germline V lookup: CDR1 SGHRS, CDR2 YFSETQ. The CDR3 loop reads CASSPRQGRGPLEQYF. CDR3 DNA sequence: TGCGCCAGCAGCCCCCGACAGGGGAGGGGACCTCTAGAGCAGTACTTC.

This clone was seen only a few times. V usage is TRBV5-6 and J usage is TRBJ2-7, with 12 positions matching TRBD2. Germline assignment: CDR1 SGHDT and CDR2 YYEEEE. The CDR3 contains 14 residues. V lost 4 bases and J lost 4; bases outside the gene matches: 3. DNA for the CDR3: TGTGCCAGCAGCCCAGGACTAGCGGGGTACGAGCAGTACTTC. Translated, it gives CASSPGLAGYEQYF. The full variable domain, its missing parts supplied by reference TRBV5-6 and TRBJ2-7, is DAGVTQSPTHLIKTRGQQVTLRCSPKSGHDTVSWYQQALGQGPQFIFQYYEEEERQRGNFPDRFSGHQFPNYSSELNVNALLLGDSALYLCASSPGLAGYEQYFGPGTRLTVT.

CDR3 protein: CASRPGLADTGELFF. CDR3 coding DNA: TGCGCCAGCAGGCCGGGACTAGCCGACACCGGGGAGCTGTTTTTT. The chain employs TRBV5-1 and TRBJ2-2; 9 bases align to TRBD2. Germline-derived CDR1 and CDR2 are SGHRS and YFSETQ. The CDR3 runs to 15 residues. Trimming cost V 5 bases and J 3 bases; bases outside gene matches: 5. Looking up the rest from reference TRBV5-1 and TRBJ2-2 gives the full variable domain: KAGVTQTPRYLIKTRGQQVTLSCSPISGHRSVSWYQQTPGQGLQFLFEYFSETQRNKGNFPGRFSGRQFSNSRSEMNVSTLELGDSALYLCASRPGLADTGELFFGEGSRLTVL.

In this sample, this clone is medium-sized. J is TRBJ2-2 and V is TRBV10-3; TRBD1 aligns across 9 bases. This CDR3 spans 15 amino acids. With V trimmed by 5 bases and J by 3 bases, 4 bases remained unmatched. Per the germline V gene, CDR1 is ENHRY and CDR2 is SYGVKD. The CDR3 sequence: CAISPQGAHTGELFF. As DNA, the CDR3 is TGTGCCATCAGTCCACAGGGGGCGCACACCGGGGAGCTGTTTTTT.

This chain links TRBV2 with TRBJ1-2, with D maybe TRBD1 (5 bases). CDR1 and CDR2 (germline): SNHLY, FYNNEI. The CDR3 runs 16 residues. V lost 2 bases and J lost 2, with 15 bases in between. CDR3 bases: TGTGCCAGCAGTGAATTAAGAGGGGCCAGCAACTATGGCTACACCTTC. It is translated as CASSELRGASNYGYTF.

The gene calls are TRBV30 and TRBJ1-6, with D uncertain. This CDR3 region has 15 residues. The ends were cut back, 0 bases at V and 2 bases at J, with 8 bases in the middle. The V gene's germline CDR1 is GTSNPN and CDR2 SVGIG (reference sequence). The CDR3 spells CAWSVWPAYNSPLHF. Written as DNA, the CDR3 is TGTGCCTGGAGTGTATGGCCGGCCTATAATTCACCCCTCCACTTT.